This T cell receptor (beta chain) was documented in a study of shared T cell receptors in the human thymus. This clone was counted a single time. There are 14 residues in the CDR3. Germline V lookup: CDR1 MGHDK, CDR2 SYGVNS. Trimming shortened V by 0 bases and J by 3 bases, and 7 bases separated the two germline ends. TCRdb keeps only in-frame clones here, not all; method: immunoSEQ multiplex PCR. The sample includes about 380,000 clones, approximately 95% seen only once; the top ten take approximately 0.02%. The sample comprised thymocytes. The chain couples TRBV25-1 to TRBJ2-3, with TRBD1 as a possible D gene (6 bases). This sequence was found in a human donor. In nucleotides, the CDR3 is TGTGCCAGCAGTGAATACAGGGGTACAGATACGCAGTATTTT. Amino acid sequence: CASSEYRGTDTQYF.